Shown below are 20 T cell receptor beta chains from a single sample sequenced in a study of cytomegalovirus exposure and HLA in healthy donors. Use of 60 Vbeta and 13 Jbeta primers characterized the PCR. Repertoires were generated with immunoSEQ multiplex PCR, while TCRdb's copy carries only in-frame clones and drops some. This table holds 150,000 to 200,000 clones, around 74% found once. The sample comprised PBMCs. The receptors shown here come from a female donor in good health and CMV-seronegative.

This clone was counted a few times. J is TRBJ2-5 and V is TRBV12-5; no reliable D call. This CDR3 is built from 12 residues. The germline V gene encodes CDR1 LGHNT and CDR2 FRNRAP. V dropped 0 bases and J dropped 5 bases, with 4 bases sitting between them. In nucleotides, the CDR3 is TGTGCTAGTGGTTTGGTACTGGAGACCCAGTACTTC. Translating gives CASGLVLETQYF.

The V gene is TRBV13, the J gene TRBJ2-1; TRBD2 matches at 8 bases. Trimming took 8 bases from V and 8 from J; bases not matched to a gene: 11. Germline lookup yields CDR1 PRHDT and CDR2 FYEKMQ (reference sequence). This CDR3 contains 14 residues. The CDR3 protein is CASASGGAIYEQFF. In DNA form, the CDR3 reads TGTGCCAGCGCAAGCGGGGGCGCCATTTATGAGCAGTTCTTC.

The chain recombines TRBV6-5 with TRBJ1-1; 7 bases map to TRBD1. Germline V gene lookup returns CDR1 MNHEY and CDR2 SVGAGI. The length of the CDR3 is 15 residues. Trimming took 0 bases from V and 1 from J; bases not matched to a gene: 2. The CDR3 bases are TGTGCCAGCAGTTACTCGGGACAGTGGAACACTGAAGCTTTCTTT. Its protein product is CASSYSGQWNTEAFF.

The CDR3 region has the DNA TGTGCCAGCAGTCCTGAGGCAGGGGCGCGATATGGCTACACCTTC. Its translation: CASSPEAGARYGYTF. This sequence joins TRBV2 and TRBJ1-2; a possible D gene is TRBD1 (6 bases). This CDR3 has 15 residues. The germline V and J ends were trimmed by 5 bases and 5 bases, with 18 bases remaining between them. Germline V CDR1 and CDR2: SNHLY, FYNNEI. Full variable domain (remainder filled in from reference TRBV2 and TRBJ1-2): EPEVTQTPSHQVTQMGQEVILRCVPISNHLYFYWYRQILGQKVEFLVSFYNNEISEKSEIFDDQFSVERPDGSNFTLKIRSTKLEDSAMYFCASSPEAGARYGYTFGSGTRLTVV.

V is TRBV5-1 and J is TRBJ2-2; 9 positions match TRBD1. CDR3 length equals 16 residues. V trimming: 7 bases; J trimming: 3 bases; junction bases outside the gene matches: 10. Per germline, CDR1 SGHRS and CDR2 YFSETQ. Here the CDR3 reads CASAQGARSDTGELFF. CDR3 in DNA: TGCGCCAGCGCACAGGGGGCGAGGTCAGACACCGGGGAGCTGTTTTTT.

V usage is TRBV7-9 and J usage is TRBJ1-5; weak D call: TRBD1 (5 bases). The CDR3 has 13 amino acids. Germline V CDR1 and CDR2: SEHNR, FQNEAQ (reference sequence). V lost 2 bases to trimming and J lost 7 bases, with 9 bases between them. The CDR3 DNA sequence: TGTGCCAGCAGCTTATCGGGGGACCAGCCCCAGCATTTT. Translation gives CASSLSGDQPQHF.

This clone is a singleton in its sample. The sample contains more than one DNA sequence encoding this CDR3. The chain combines TRBV29-1 with TRBJ2-5; possible D gene TRBD2, 7 bases. This CDR3 comprises 14 residues. Trimming took 1 base from V and 2 from J, leaving 11 bases between them. CDR1 is SQVTM, CDR2 ANQGSEA, per germline. Here the CDR3 DNA reads TGCAGCGTTGAAGGGGGAGGGGGACAAGAGACCCAGTACTTC. Its translation: CSVEGGGGQETQYF.

In this sample, this clone turned up a few times. This chain joins TRBV25-1 and TRBJ1-6; 7 bases are shared with TRBD1. After removal of 4 bases from V and 9 bases from J, the junction contained 9 bases not matched to a gene. Germline V lookup: CDR1 MGHDK, CDR2 SYGVNS. The length of the CDR3 is 15 residues. The CDR3 DNA reads as TGTGCCAGCAGTGTATCGACAGGGAACTCTTCACCCCTCCACTTT. Residues: CASSVSTGNSSPLHF.

This clone was observed once. The CDR3 sequence is CASSPIGQGYYGYTF. CDR3 bases: TGTGCCAGCAGTCCCATCGGCCAGGGTTACTATGGCTACACCTTC. The rearrangement links TRBV27 to TRBJ1-2, with D possibly being TRBD1 (5 bases). The CDR3 loop spans 15 amino acids. V was cut by 5 bases and J by 3 bases, with 16 bases left in between. Germline CDR1 reads MNHEY; CDR2 reads SMNVEV (reference sequence).

Points on this clone: Other DNA sequences in the sample encode the same CDR3. The chain employs TRBV5-1 and TRBJ2-2; D is undetermined. The CDR3 contains 12 residues. Per germline, CDR1 SGHRS and CDR2 YFSETQ. V was shortened by 4 bases and J by 4 bases, with 5 bases between the two germline ends. DNA for the CDR3: TGCGCCAGCAGCCTTCTCACCGGGGAGCTGTTTTTT. Its protein is CASSLLTGELFF.

This clone showed up just a few times. This sequence joins TRBV7-9 and TRBJ2-7, with 9 bases lining up with TRBD1. This CDR3 comprises 14 residues. Germline CDR1 is SEHNR and CDR2 is FQNEAQ (reference sequence). V lost 4 bases, J lost 6 bases, and 7 bases stayed unmatched. DNA of the CDR3: TGTGCCAGCAGCTGGTGGGACAGGGACGGCGAGCAGTACTTC. Translated, it gives CASSWWDRDGEQYF. The variable domain in full, with the rest retrieved from reference TRBV7-9 and TRBJ2-7, is DTGVSQNPRHKITKRGQNVTFRCDPISEHNRLYWYRQTLGQGPEFLTYFQNEAQLEKSRLLSDRFSAERPKGSFSTLEIQRTEQGDSAMYLCASSWWDRDGEQYFGPGTRLTVT.

This clone was seen just once. V gene TRBV5-1 combines with J gene TRBJ2-4; TRBD1 might be the D (7 bases). Germline loops: CDR1 SGHRS, CDR2 YFSETQ. There are 14 residues in the CDR3. Between the trimmed V and J ends, which lost 4 bases and 7 bases, there was a span of 15 bases. CDR3 sequence (DNA): TGCGCCAGCAGCCAGGGGGGCAGGGACAACATTCAGTACTTC. Amino acid sequence: CASSQGGRDNIQYF.

In its sample, this clone was seen once. This chain links TRBV6-5 with TRBJ1-5; D ambiguous. Germline CDR1 is MNHEY and CDR2 is SVGAGI. The CDR3 has 14 amino acids. Trimming shortened V by 2 bases and J by 8 bases, and 13 bases separated the two germline ends. The chain's CDR3 is CASSYGQLREPQHF. The CDR3 DNA reads TGTGCCAGCAGTTACGGGCAGCTACGTGAGCCCCAGCATTTT.

The chain links TRBV6-1 to TRBJ2-7, with 7 nucleotides matching TRBD1. Trimming took 3 bases from V and 0 from J; bases not matched to a gene: 5. The CDR3 consists of 15 residues. Germline CDR1 is MNHNS and CDR2 is SASEGT. The CDR3 nucleotides are TGTGCCAGCAGTGATGGGACAGCTCTCTCCTACGAGCAGTACTTC. Protein product: CASSDGTALSYEQYF.

CDR3 protein: CATTPTGDEQFF. CDR3 nucleotides: TGTGCCACCACTCCGACGGGAGATGAGCAGTTCTTC. J is TRBJ2-1 and V is TRBV19, with a weak D call TRBD2 (6 bases). CDR1 LNHDA and CDR2 SQIVND come from the germline V gene (reference sequence). This CDR3 contains 12 residues. V lost 10 bases to trimming and J lost 8 bases, with 15 bases between them.

This sequence joins TRBV5-1 and TRBJ1-6, with 9 bases identical to TRBD1. Germline V gene sequence: CDR1 SGHRS, CDR2 YFSETQ. This CDR3 region has 13 residues. V lost 4 bases to trimming and J lost 9 bases; unmatched junction nucleotides: 2. CDR3 nucleotide sequence: TGCGCCAGCAGCAGGGGACAGGGTTCACCCCTCCACTTT. Protein: CASSRGQGSPLHF.

The chain has TRBV19 and TRBJ2-7, with 9 bases matching TRBD2. Germline lookup yields CDR1 LNHDA and CDR2 SQIVND (reference sequence). The CDR3 is 15 amino acids. The V gene end was trimmed by 2 bases and the J gene end by 0 bases; junction bases not matched to a gene: 2. The chain's CDR3 is CASSILAGSSYEQYF. Here the CDR3 DNA reads TGTGCCAGTAGTATACTAGCGGGGAGCTCCTACGAGCAGTACTTC.

V usage is TRBV2 and J usage is TRBJ1-1; 9 bases fit TRBD1. The CDR3 is made up of 13 amino acids. The V and J ends lost 6 bases and 3 bases, in that order; junction bases with no gene match: 2. Germline CDR1 SNHLY, CDR2 FYNNEI. CDR3 nucleotides: TGTGCCAGCAGGGGACAGGGTTACACTGAAGCTTTCTTT. It is translated as CASRGQGYTEAFF.

The chain links TRBV5-1 to TRBJ1-1; D uncertain. CDR1 is SGHRS and CDR2 is YFSETQ in the germline V gene. The CDR3 has 14 amino acids. Trimming cost V 0 bases and J 11 bases, with 17 bases left between them. The CDR3 loop is CASSLGWGEVAAFF. The CDR3 nucleotides read TGCGCCAGCAGCTTGGGGTGGGGAGAGGTGGCCGCTTTCTTT.

The V call is TRBV11-1, the J call TRBJ2-3; D gene uncertain. V was shortened by 2 bases and J by 0 bases, with 12 bases between the two germline ends. In germline, CDR1 is SGHAT, CDR2 FQDESV (reference sequence). The CDR3 runs 16 residues. This CDR3 is CASSLRVLSSTDTQYF. CDR3 nucleotide sequence: TGTGCCAGCAGCTTACGGGTCCTTTCTAGCACAGATACGCAGTATTTT.